The 26 T cell receptor beta chains reported below all come from one sample, sequenced in a study of blood T cell repertoires in COVID-19. TCRdb keeps only in-frame clones here, not all; method: immunoSEQ multiplex PCR. This table has roughly 140,000 clones, 87% appearing once. Sequenced sample: peripheral blood. The receptor set was obtained from a woman in her sixties or seventies with active or convalescent COVID-19.

J is TRBJ1-4 and V is TRBV19; 10 positions agree with TRBD1. Germline V gene data show CDR1 as LNHDA and CDR2 as SQIVND (reference sequence). The CDR3 sequence is 16 residues long. V was clipped by 9 bases and J by 4 bases; unmatched bases: 11. Here the CDR3 DNA reads TGTGCCAGCAAGGGACAGGGGCTACTTAATAATGAAAAACTGTTTTTT. Its protein is CASKGQGLLNNEKLFF. The full variable domain, in which reference TRBV19 and TRBJ1-4 provide the parts outside the CDR3, is DGGITQSPKYLFRKEGQNVTLSCEQNLNHDAMYWYRQDPGQGLRLIYYSQIVNDFQKGDIAEGYSVSREKKESFPLTVTSAQKNPTAFYLCASKGQGLLNNEKLFFGSGTQLSVL.

This clone has only one observation. The chain has TRBV9 and TRBJ2-3; TRBD1 might be the D (6 bases). The CDR3 sequence is 15 residues long. V lost 3 bases, J lost 8 bases, and 19 bases lay in between. Germline values: CDR1 SGDLS, CDR2 YYNGEE. The CDR3 DNA sequence: TGTGCCAGCAGCGCTACCGGGACCGTAGGGGGTACGCAGTATTTT. It yields the protein CASSATGTVGGTQYF.

V is TRBV19 and J is TRBJ1-2; 7 bases map to TRBD1. Germline-derived CDR1 and CDR2 are LNHDA and SQIVND (reference sequence). The CDR3 totals 16 residues. V dropped 5 bases and J dropped 4; count of bases not matched to a gene: 13. The DNA of the CDR3 is TGTGCCAGTAGTTCGTCGAACCCGGGACAGACCTATGGCTACACCTTC. Translation: CASSSSNPGQTYGYTF. The full variable domain, rest sourced from reference TRBV19 and TRBJ1-2, is DGGITQSPKYLFRKEGQNVTLSCEQNLNHDAMYWYRQDPGQGLRLIYYSQIVNDFQKGDIAEGYSVSREKKESFPLTVTSAQKNPTAFYLCASSSSNPGQTYGYTFGSGTRLTVV.

The chain has TRBV2 and TRBJ2-6; D is unclear. CDR3 size: 14 residues. The V and J ends lost 7 bases and 0 bases respectively, with 7 bases between them. The germline gives CDR1 SNHLY, CDR2 FYNNEI. The CDR3 DNA is TGTGCCAGCATGATCGGCTCTGGGGCCAACGTCCTGACTTTC. Amino acids: CASMIGSGANVLTF.

The chain employs TRBV6-5 and TRBJ1-2, with D unresolved. The CDR3 is made up of 14 amino acids. Germline V CDR1 and CDR2: MNHEY, SVGAGI. V was clipped by 2 bases and J by 4 bases, with 11 bases between them. The CDR3 spells CASSYGGVGYGYTF. Here the CDR3 DNA reads TGTGCCAGCAGTTACGGCGGGGTGGGCTATGGCTACACCTTC.

This clone has just one count. The gene calls are TRBV10-3 and TRBJ2-3, with TRBD2 matching 7 bases. In germline, CDR1 is ENHRY, CDR2 SYGVKD. The J segment lost 2 bases and the V segment lost 3 bases, leaving 5 bases of the junction unmatched. There are 15 residues in the CDR3. Here the CDR3 reads CAISDSGTNTDTQYF. CDR3 sequence (DNA): TGTGCCATCAGTGATTCCGGGACTAACACAGATACGCAGTATTTT.

The V call is TRBV7-9, the J call TRBJ1-5, with D unresolved. The germline CDR1 and CDR2 sequences are SEHNR and FQNEAQ (reference sequence). Trimming shortened V by 1 base and J by 0 bases, and 4 bases separated the two germline ends. This CDR3 has 14 residues. In DNA, the CDR3 is TGTGCCAGCAGCTTAGGTAATAGCAATCAGCCCCAGCATTTT. Protein sequence: CASSLGNSNQPQHF.

V gene TRBV12-3 or TRBV12-4 combines with J gene TRBJ1-1; D remains ambiguous. The CDR3 is made up of 13 amino acids. V lost 3 bases to trimming and J lost 3 bases, with 8 bases between them. CDR3 region: CASSFGVDTEAFF. CDR3 bases: TGTGCCAGCAGTTTCGGGGTTGACACTGAAGCTTTCTTT.

V usage is TRBV25-1 and J usage is TRBJ1-1, with D tentatively TRBD1 (5 bases). The germline V gene encodes CDR1 MGHDK and CDR2 SYGVNS. The CDR3 totals 15 residues. The ends were cut back, 0 bases at V and 3 bases at J, with 11 bases in the middle. The CDR3 sequence: CASSEYGGGDTEAFF. The CDR3 coding sequence is TGTGCCAGCAGTGAATATGGGGGAGGGGACACTGAAGCTTTCTTT.

This clone was recorded once. The rearrangement uses TRBV6-6 and TRBJ1-1; possible D gene TRBD1, 5 bases. The CDR3 length is 13 residues. Between the trimmed V and J ends, which lost 6 bases and 3 bases, there was a span of 11 bases. In germline, CDR1 is MNHNY, CDR2 SVGAGI (reference sequence). CDR3 nucleotide sequence: TGTGCCAGCAGCCAGCAGGGCGACACTGAAGCTTTCTTT. Its protein product is CASSQQGDTEAFF.

DNA for the CDR3: TGTGCCAGCAGTGAGCCTCGTCTAGCGGGGGTTGAGCAGTTCTTC. Its protein product is CASSEPRLAGVEQFF. The chain is built from TRBV2 and TRBJ2-1, with 10 bases matching TRBD2. V lost 3 bases and J lost 9; bases outside the gene matches: 8. The V gene's germline CDR1 is SNHLY and CDR2 FYNNEI. The CDR3 has 15 residues.

The chain links TRBV5-4 to TRBJ2-5, with D tentatively TRBD2 (7 bases). The CDR3 consists of 15 residues. Trimming took off 1 base at V and 1 base at J, with 11 bases between the two ends. Germline V gives CDR1 SGHNT, CDR2 YYREEE (reference sequence). As DNA, the CDR3 is TGTGCCAGCAGCTTGCAAGGGGGGGGCCAAGAGACCCAGTACTTC. Encoded protein: CASSLQGGGQETQYF.

This rearrangement joins TRBV12-3 or TRBV12-4 to TRBJ1-6, with D unresolved. Trimming removed 3 bases from V and 6 bases from J, with 6 bases in between. The CDR3 sequence is 13 residues long. DNA of the CDR3: TGTGCCAGCAGTTTGGCCCCTAATTCACCCCTCCACTTT. Translated, it gives CASSLAPNSPLHF.

V and J are TRBV4-3 and TRBJ1-1; the match to TRBD1 covers 7 bases. With V trimmed by 0 bases and J by 4 bases, 8 bases remained unmatched. Per germline, CDR1 LGHNA and CDR2 YSLEER. There are 16 residues in the CDR3. CDR3 loop: CASSQDQGVSGTEAFF. Written as DNA, the CDR3 is TGCGCCAGCAGCCAAGATCAGGGGGTGTCAGGCACTGAAGCTTTCTTT.

The chain recombines TRBV4-1 with TRBJ2-6; 9 bases match TRBD1. The V segment lost 4 bases and the J segment 2 bases; nucleotides outside the gene matches: 9. Germline values: CDR1 MGHRA, CDR2 YSYEKL. The CDR3 is made up of 18 amino acids. The CDR3 DNA reads as TGCGCCAGCAGCCTGTCCGGGACAGGGTTAACTGGGGCCAACGTCCTGACTTTC. It is translated as CASSLSGTGLTGANVLTF.

This chain links TRBV7-2 with TRBJ2-5; D is perhaps TRBD2 (6 bases). V lost 11 bases, J lost 0 bases, and 13 bases lay in between. Germline assignment: CDR1 SGHTA and CDR2 FQGNSA. The CDR3 covers 13 residues. CDR3 loop: CASAGSNQETQYF. CDR3 in DNA: TGTGCCTCAGCGGGCTCAAACCAAGAGACCCAGTACTTC.

This chain links TRBV5-1 with TRBJ1-4; TRBD1 aligns across 10 bases. Germline V CDR1 and CDR2: SGHRS, YFSETQ. The V and J ends lost 6 bases and 8 bases, in that order; junction bases with no gene match: 10. CDR3 size: 15 residues. CDR3 in amino acids: CASNSAGQGQEKLFF. The CDR3 DNA follows: TGCGCCAGCAACTCGGCGGGACAGGGGCAAGAAAAACTGTTTTTT.

This chain links TRBV28 with TRBJ1-2, with TRBD1 as a possible D gene (6 bases). The V and J ends lost 2 bases and 7 bases respectively, with 11 bases between them. CDR1 is MDHEN, CDR2 SYDVKM, per germline. CDR3 length: 13 residues. The CDR3 is CASSLEGVGGYTF. CDR3 nucleotide sequence: TGTGCCAGCAGTTTAGAGGGGGTAGGTGGCTACACCTTC.

The chain carries TRBV14 and TRBJ2-2; 9 bases fit TRBD2. Looked up from germline, CDR1 is SGHDN and CDR2 is FVKESK. Trimming removed 0 bases from V and 1 base from J; junction bases left unmatched: 9. This CDR3 is 19 amino acids long. CDR3 loop: CASSQEGQRGALNTGELFF. For the CDR3, the DNA is TGTGCCAGCAGCCAAGAGGGACAGCGGGGGGCCTTGAACACCGGGGAGCTGTTTTTT.

V and J are TRBV11-2 and TRBJ1-6, with a possible D match to TRBD1 (6 bases). Trimming took 1 base from V and 10 from J, leaving 17 bases between them. Germline V gives CDR1 SGHAT, CDR2 FQNNGV. The CDR3 loop spans 16 amino acids. The CDR3 loop is CASSLGWGLDTSPLHF. The CDR3 nucleotides read TGTGCCAGCAGCTTAGGTTGGGGGCTCGATACATCACCCCTCCACTTT. Full variable domain (remainder filled in from reference TRBV11-2 and TRBJ1-6): EAGVAQSPRYKIIEKRQSVAFWCNPISGHATLYWYQQILGQGPKLLIQFQNNGVVDDSQLPKDRFSAERLKGVDSTLKIQPAKLEDSAVYLCASSLGWGLDTSPLHFGNGTRLTVT.

The V gene is TRBV12-2, the J gene TRBJ2-2; TRBD1, the D gene given by the table, was not confirmed from the DNA. TRBV12-2 constitutes a pseudogene. This CDR3 comprises 17 residues. In nucleotides, the CDR3 is TGTGCAAGTCGCTTAGCGCAACAGGGACCCTACACCGGGGAGCTGTTTTTT. Translation: CASRLAQQGPYTGELFF.

V and J are TRBV19 and TRBJ2-1; D call uncertain. Germline V gives CDR1 LNHDA, CDR2 SQIVND (reference sequence). Trimming pared 0 bases from V and 6 bases from J, leaving 3 bases between. The CDR3 runs to 12 residues. The CDR3 coding sequence is TGTGCCAGTAGTATAGATAGCAATGAGCAGTTCTTC. Protein sequence: CASSIDSNEQFF.

The rearrangement uses TRBV5-4 and TRBJ2-7; perhaps TRBD2 as D (6 bases). Germline lookup yields CDR1 SGHNT and CDR2 YYREEE (reference sequence). V was clipped by 4 bases and J by 0 bases, with 17 bases between them. The CDR3 has 16 residues. CDR3 protein: CASSPRTDGSSYEQYF. The CDR3 coding sequence is TGTGCCAGCAGCCCGAGAACAGACGGGAGCTCCTACGAGCAGTACTTC.

Points on this clone: At the DNA level, this CDR3 is encoded by other sequences in the same sample as well. This rearrangement joins TRBV6-5 to TRBJ1-2, with D possibly being TRBD1 (5 bases). Trimming stripped 4 bases from V and 2 bases from J, with 5 bases between. This CDR3 spans 12 amino acids. Per germline, CDR1 MNHEY and CDR2 SVGAGI. CDR3 sequence (DNA): TGTGCCAGCAGTTCAGGGAACTATGGCTACACCTTC. Protein product: CASSSGNYGYTF.

CDR3 region: CASSEGGTTGVNEQYF. The CDR3 bases are TGTGCCAGCAGTGAAGGGGGCACGACAGGGGTAAACGAGCAGTACTTC. The chain couples TRBV2 to TRBJ2-7; 8 nucleotides match TRBD1. There are 16 residues in the CDR3. Germline V CDR1 and CDR2: SNHLY, FYNNEI. Losses at the gene ends were 1 base for V and 5 bases for J; bases not matched to a gene: 10.

This chain uses TRBV11-3 with TRBJ2-5; possible D gene TRBD1, 7 bases. With 1 base removed from V and 7 bases from J, the gap between germline ends came to 16 bases. CDR1 is SGHNT and CDR2 is YENEEA in the germline V gene. The length of the CDR3 is 15 residues. This CDR3 is CASSLGQGGSGTQYF. Here the CDR3 DNA reads TGTGCCAGCAGCTTAGGACAGGGAGGTAGCGGGACCCAGTACTTC.